Sequencing of this TCR beta chain was carried out in a study of cytomegalovirus exposure and HLA in healthy donors. The study, taken as a whole, reports: With later analysis, a missense DCLRE1C variant became linked to TCR beta V- and J-gene trimming. Most CMV-associated TCR beta chains were later found to appear HLA-restricted.

Trimming took off 0 bases at V and 8 bases at J, with 15 bases between the two ends. CDR1 and CDR2 (germline): LNHDA, SQIVND (reference sequence). The CDR3 loop spans 15 amino acids. A word on this clone: What it binds is not known.

60 Vbeta and 13 Jbeta primers were used in PCR. Data came from immunoSEQ multiplex PCR; TCRdb stores just in-frame clones and leaves some out. The sample shows more than 80,000 clones, around 69% of them seen only once. The sequenced sample consisted of PBMCs. The chain recombines TRBV19 with TRBJ2-3, with D possibly being TRBD2 (6 bases). This clonotype originated in an older woman in good health and CMV-seropositive. The DNA for the CDR3 is TGTGCCAGTAGTATAGACCAACACGGGGGTGGTACGCAGTATTTT. Translated: CASSIDQHGGGTQYF. Filled out from reference TRBV19 and TRBJ2-3, the complete variable domain reads DGGITQSPKYLFRKEGQNVTLSCEQNLNHDAMYWYRQDPGQGLRLIYYSQIVNDFQKGDIAEGYSVSREKKESFPLTVTSAQKNPTAFYLCASSIDQHGGGTQYFGPGTRLTVL.